Included here is one T cell receptor beta chain sequence, with context. The sample comes from a study of OX40 agonist ivuxolimab in advanced cancers. Clones were read by immunoSEQ multiplex PCR, and TCRdb kept only the in-frame ones, dropping some. The table lists under 75,000 clones, around 85% of them singletons. CDR1 is SGHAT and CDR2 is FQNNGV in the germline V gene. V lost 5 bases, J lost 6 bases, and 13 bases lay in between. CDR3 length equals 14 residues. The sequences come from CD4+ or CD8+ T cells sorted from blood, collected in a trial of the OX40 agonist ivuxolimab. The sequence came from an adult with an advanced solid tumor such as melanoma, head and neck, liver or kidney cancer. This sequence joins TRBV11-2 and TRBJ2-2, with D perhaps assigned TRBD1 or TRBD2 (5 bases each). CDR3 sequence (DNA): TGTGCCAGCAGCCATTGGGACGGACCCGGGGAGCTGTTTTTT. It is translated as CASSHWDGPGELFF.